This is a list of T cell receptor beta chains from one sample in a study of cytomegalovirus exposure and HLA in healthy donors. Generated by immunoSEQ multiplex PCR, the TCRdb table keeps only in-frame clones and is missing some. The sample consists of approximately 140,000 clones, approximately 80% of them appearing once. The sample comprised PBMCs. The receptors were sampled from a male donor in good health and CMV-seronegative. The CDR3 runs from the conserved cysteine through the conserved F or W.

J gene,V gene,CDR3 protein
TRBJ1-2,TRBV30,CASSLQGNARSNYGYTF
TRBJ1-3,TRBV5-6,CATSTGGSGNTIYF
TRBJ1-3,TRBV7-2,CASSLVGTELGNTIYF
TRBJ1-3,TRBV6-5,CASSYSRAVGNTIYF
TRBJ2-5,TRBV11-2,CASSPDWLQETQYF
TRBJ2-3,TRBV11-2,CASSLVSDTQYF
TRBJ1-4,TRBV5-1,CASSRDQGWGKKLFF
TRBJ2-7,TRBV29-1,CSVRGTLDSYEQYF
TRBJ2-2,TRBV5-6,CASSLIPREGTGELFF
TRBJ1-6,TRBV21-1,CASTPVGQSINSPLHF
TRBJ1-5,TRBV4-1,CASTKVDNQPQHF
TRBJ2-5,TRBV2,CANNRGRDQETQYF
TRBJ1-4,TRBV27,CASSFRTGSTNEKLFF
TRBJ1-2,TRBV27,CASSLSSGVGYTF
TRBJ1-5,TRBV19,CASSPTGEWQPQHF
TRBJ1-1,TRBV30,CAWSVVANTEAFF
TRBJ2-3,TRBV29-1,CSGTGVMLTDTQYF
TRBJ1-1,TRBV4-1,CASSQDQGGYMNTEAFF
TRBJ2-1,TRBV14,CASSQMGLYNEQFF
TRBJ1-1,TRBV7-8,CASSLRDYVTEAFF
TRBJ2-7,TRBV30,CAWSKGLGGRVYEQYF
TRBJ1-2,TRBV5-5,CASRGEGMRGYTF
TRBJ1-6,TRBV7-8,CASSLLTGSNSPLHF
TRBJ1-6,TRBV6-5,CAPGPRYNSPLHF
TRBJ1-3,TRBV6-5,CASLSSGNTIYF
TRBJ1-2,TRBV7-2,CASSYGVSNYGYTF
TRBJ2-7,TRBV28,CASRDTSSYEQYF
TRBJ2-3,TRBV27,CASSLGLATDTQYF
TRBJ2-3,TRBV29-1,CSVRASGMRYTTDTQYF
TRBJ1-1,TRBV5-4,CASSPGGGTEAFF
TRBJ2-7,TRBV11-2,CASSRTGTGATYEQYF
TRBJ2-7,TRBV7-3,CASSILAGGNYEQYF
TRBJ1-6,TRBV19,CASSMGRQGSPLHF
TRBJ1-1,TRBV2,CASSVQGARRTEAFF
TRBJ2-2,TRBV5-1,CASSMPRPGRTGELFF
TRBJ1-5,TRBV19,CASSTYAIGADNQPQHF
TRBJ1-4,TRBV6-6,CASSRQGMNEKLFF
TRBJ1-2,TRBV5-1,CASSLYPNLDYGYTF
TRBJ1-6,TRBV5-4,CASSRDSHTAPLHF
TRBJ1-3,TRBV10-3,CAISESRTGLSGNTIYF
TRBJ1-2,TRBV6-1,CASQGGEGYTF
TRBJ2-7,TRBV28,CASSFSGQGIDEQYF
TRBJ2-3,TRBV9,CASSVGGPSGPTDTQYF